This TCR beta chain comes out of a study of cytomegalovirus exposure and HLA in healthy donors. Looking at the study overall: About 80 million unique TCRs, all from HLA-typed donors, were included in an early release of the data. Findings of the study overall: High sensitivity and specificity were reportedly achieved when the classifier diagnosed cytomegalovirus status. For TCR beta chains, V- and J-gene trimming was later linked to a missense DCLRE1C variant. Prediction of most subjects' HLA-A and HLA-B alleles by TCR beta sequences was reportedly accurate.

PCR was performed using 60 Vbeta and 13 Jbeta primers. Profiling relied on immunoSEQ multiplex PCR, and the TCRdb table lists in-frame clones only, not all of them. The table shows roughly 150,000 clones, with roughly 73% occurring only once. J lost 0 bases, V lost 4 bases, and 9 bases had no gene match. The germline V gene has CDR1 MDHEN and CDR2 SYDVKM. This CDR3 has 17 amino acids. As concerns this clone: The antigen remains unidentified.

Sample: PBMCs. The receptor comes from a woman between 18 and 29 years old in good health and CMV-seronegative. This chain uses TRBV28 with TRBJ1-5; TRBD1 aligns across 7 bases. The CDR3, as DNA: TGTGCCAGCAGTTCCTACAGGGGCCAGAATAGCAATCAGCCCCAGCATTTT. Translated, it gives CASSSYRGQNSNQPQHF. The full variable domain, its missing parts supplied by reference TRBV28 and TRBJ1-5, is DVKVTQSSRYLVKRTGEKVFLECVQDMDHENMFWYRQDPGLGLRLIYFSYDVKMKEKGDIPEGYSVSREKKERFSLILESASTNQTSMYLCASSSYRGQNSNQPQHFGDGTRLSIL.